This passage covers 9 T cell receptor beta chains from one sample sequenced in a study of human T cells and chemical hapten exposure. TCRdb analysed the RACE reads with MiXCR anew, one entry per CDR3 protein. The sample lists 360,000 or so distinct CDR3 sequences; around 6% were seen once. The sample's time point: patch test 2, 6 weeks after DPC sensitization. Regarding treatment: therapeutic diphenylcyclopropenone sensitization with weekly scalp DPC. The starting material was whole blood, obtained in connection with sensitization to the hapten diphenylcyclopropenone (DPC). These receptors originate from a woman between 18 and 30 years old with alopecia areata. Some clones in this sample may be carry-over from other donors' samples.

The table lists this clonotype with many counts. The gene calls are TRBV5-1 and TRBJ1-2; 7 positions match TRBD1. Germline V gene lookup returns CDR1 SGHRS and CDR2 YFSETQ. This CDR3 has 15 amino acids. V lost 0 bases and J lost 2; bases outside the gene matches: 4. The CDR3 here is CASSLGGQINYGYTF. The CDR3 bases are TGCGCCAGCAGCTTGGGGGGACAGATCAACTATGGCTACACCTTC.

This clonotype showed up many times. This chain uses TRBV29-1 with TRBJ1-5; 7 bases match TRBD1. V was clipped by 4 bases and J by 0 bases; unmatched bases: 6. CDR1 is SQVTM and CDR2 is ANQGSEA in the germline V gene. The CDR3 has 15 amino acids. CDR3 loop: CSVVYQGDSNQPQHF. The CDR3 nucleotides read TGCAGCGTTGTCTACCAGGGGGATAGCAATCAGCCCCAGCATTTT.

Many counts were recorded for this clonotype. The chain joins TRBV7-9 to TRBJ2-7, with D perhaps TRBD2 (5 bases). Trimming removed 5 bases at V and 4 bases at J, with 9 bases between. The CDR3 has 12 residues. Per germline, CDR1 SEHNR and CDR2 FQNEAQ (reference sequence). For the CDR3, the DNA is TGTGCCAGCAGCACCGAGGGTTACGAGCAGTACTTC. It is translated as CASSTEGYEQYF.

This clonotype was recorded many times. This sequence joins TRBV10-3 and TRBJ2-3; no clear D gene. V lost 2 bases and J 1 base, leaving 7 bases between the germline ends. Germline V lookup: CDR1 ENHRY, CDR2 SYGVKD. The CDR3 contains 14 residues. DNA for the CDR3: TGTGCCATCAGTGAGGCAGTAGGCACAGATACGCAGTATTTT. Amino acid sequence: CAISEAVGTDTQYF.

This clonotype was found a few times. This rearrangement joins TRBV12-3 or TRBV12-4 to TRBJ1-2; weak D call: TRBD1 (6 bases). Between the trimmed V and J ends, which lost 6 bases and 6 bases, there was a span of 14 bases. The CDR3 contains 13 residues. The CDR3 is CASRPDTGNGYTF. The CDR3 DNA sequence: TGTGCCAGCAGACCAGATACAGGGAATGGCTACACCTTC.

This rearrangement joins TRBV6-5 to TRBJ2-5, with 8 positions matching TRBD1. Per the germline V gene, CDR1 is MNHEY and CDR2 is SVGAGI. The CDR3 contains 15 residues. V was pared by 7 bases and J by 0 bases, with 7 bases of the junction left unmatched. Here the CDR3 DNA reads TGTGCCAGCAATAACAGGGGGGAAAACCAAGAGACCCAGTACTTC. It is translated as CASNNRGENQETQYF.

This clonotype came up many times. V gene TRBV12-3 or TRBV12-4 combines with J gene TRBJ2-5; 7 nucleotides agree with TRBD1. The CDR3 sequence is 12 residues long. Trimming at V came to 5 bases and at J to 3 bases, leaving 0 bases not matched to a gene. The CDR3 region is CASSQGEETQYF. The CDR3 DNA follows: TGTGCCAGCAGTCAGGGGGAAGAGACCCAGTACTTC.

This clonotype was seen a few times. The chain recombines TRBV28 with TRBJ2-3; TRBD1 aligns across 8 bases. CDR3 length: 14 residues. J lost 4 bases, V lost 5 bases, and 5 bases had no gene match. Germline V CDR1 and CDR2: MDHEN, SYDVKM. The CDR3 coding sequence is TGTGCCAGCAGTCCTCCACAGGGGGCAGATACGCAGTATTTT. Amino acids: CASSPPQGADTQYF.

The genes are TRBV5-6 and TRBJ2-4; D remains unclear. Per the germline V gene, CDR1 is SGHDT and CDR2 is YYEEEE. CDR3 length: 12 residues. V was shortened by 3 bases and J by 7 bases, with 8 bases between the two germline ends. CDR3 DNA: TGTGCCAGCAGCTACCGTTCGAACATTCAGTACTTC. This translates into CASSYRSNIQYF.